The 2 T cell receptor beta chains below all came from one sample that was sequenced in a study of CXCR3-negative and CXCR3-positive naive CD8 T cells (dated by TCRdb to the late 2010s). The sequencer was a NextSeq 550. The Human TCR Profiling Kit (MiLaboratory) was used to prepare UMI-labeled 5' RACE TRB cDNA libraries. The reads were reprocessed in TCRdb, with one entry per CDR3 protein sequence and no accompanying DNA. The sample table records approximately 56,000 distinct CDR3 sequences. In total, the top ten clones hold roughly 20% of the sample. The sequencing sample was made of memory CD8+ T cells from blood. The cell subset or site label here, explained by the study, means: conventional CD8+ memory T cells (TMEM), sorted as controls. These receptors were taken from a human donor in good health. Some clones in this sample may be carry-over from other donors' samples.

V usage is TRBV3-1 and J usage is TRBJ2-1; TCRdb returns TRBD2, unconfirmable since there is no DNA. CDR1 and CDR2 (germline): LGHDT, YNNKEL (reference sequence). The CDR3 is 13 amino acids. The CDR3 loop is CASSATPSGEQFF.

The genes are TRBV4-3 and TRBJ2-1; TCRdb indicates TRBD1, and absent DNA this call remains unverified. CDR3 length: 15 amino acids. Germline V gives CDR1 LGHNA, CDR2 YSLEER. The CDR3 sequence is CASSQEGLLSYEQFF.